This T cell receptor (beta chain) comes out of a study of T cells in localized non-small cell lung cancer. General observations from the study: Higher T cell density in the blood was associated with longer overall survival, whereas higher adjacent-lung clonality associated with shorter survival.

Note on this clone: The antigen is not known.

The CDR3 is made up of 15 amino acids. CDR1 and CDR2 from the germline V gene are MDHEN and SYDVKM. V shed 4 bases and J 4 bases; nucleotides not matched to a gene: 6. The assay was immunoSEQ multiplex PCR, and TCRdb's table has in-frame clones only and misses some. This sample has about 39,000 clones, with 75% to 85% found just once. Sequencing was performed on PBMCs, taken before any cancer treatment. The receptor was isolated from a woman aged 40 to 75 with stage II squamous cell lung carcinoma. This chain joins TRBV28 and TRBJ2-3, with 9 positions matching TRBD2. CDR3 coding DNA: TGTGCCAGCAGTTCAGAGCGGGGGGCCCCAGATACGCAGTATTTT. This translates into CASSSERGAPDTQYF.